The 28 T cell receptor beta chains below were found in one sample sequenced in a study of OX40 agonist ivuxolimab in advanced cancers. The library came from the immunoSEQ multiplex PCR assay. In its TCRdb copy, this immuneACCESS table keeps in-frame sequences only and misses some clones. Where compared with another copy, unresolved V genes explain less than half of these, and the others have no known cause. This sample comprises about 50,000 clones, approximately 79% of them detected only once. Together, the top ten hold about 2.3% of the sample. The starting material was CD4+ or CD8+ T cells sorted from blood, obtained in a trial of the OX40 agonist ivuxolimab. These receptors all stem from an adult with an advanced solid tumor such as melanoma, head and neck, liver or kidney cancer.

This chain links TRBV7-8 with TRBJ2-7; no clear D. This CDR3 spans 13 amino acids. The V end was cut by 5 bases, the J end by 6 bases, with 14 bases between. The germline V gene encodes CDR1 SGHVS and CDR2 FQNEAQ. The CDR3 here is CASSPSRKAEQYF. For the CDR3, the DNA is TGTGCCAGCAGCCCCTCCCGTAAGGCCGAGCAGTACTTC.

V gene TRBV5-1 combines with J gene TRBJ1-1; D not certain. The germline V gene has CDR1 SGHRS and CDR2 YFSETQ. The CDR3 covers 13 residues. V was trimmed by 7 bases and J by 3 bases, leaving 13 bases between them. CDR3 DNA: TGCGCCAGCGCCTTCAAAATGGACACTGAAGCTTTCTTT. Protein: CASAFKMDTEAFF.

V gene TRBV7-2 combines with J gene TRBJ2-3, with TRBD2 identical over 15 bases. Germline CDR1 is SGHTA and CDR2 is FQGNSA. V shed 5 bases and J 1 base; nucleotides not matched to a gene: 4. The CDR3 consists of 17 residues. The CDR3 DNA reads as TGTGCCAGCAGCCGGACTAGCGGGGGGGCCCGCACAGATACGCAGTATTTT. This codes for CASSRTSGGARTDTQYF.

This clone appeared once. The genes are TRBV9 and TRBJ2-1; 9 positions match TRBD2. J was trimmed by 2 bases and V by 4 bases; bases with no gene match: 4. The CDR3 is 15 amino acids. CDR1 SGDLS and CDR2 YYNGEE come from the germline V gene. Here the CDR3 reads CASSPTSGPYNEQFF. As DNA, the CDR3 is TGTGCCAGCAGCCCTACTAGCGGGCCCTACAATGAGCAGTTCTTC.

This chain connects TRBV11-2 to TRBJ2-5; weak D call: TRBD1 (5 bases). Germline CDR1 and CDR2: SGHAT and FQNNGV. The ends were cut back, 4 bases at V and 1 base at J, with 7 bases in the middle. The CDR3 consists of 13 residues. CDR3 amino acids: CASSSGFQETQYF. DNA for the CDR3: TGTGCCAGCAGCTCAGGGTTCCAAGAGACCCAGTACTTC.

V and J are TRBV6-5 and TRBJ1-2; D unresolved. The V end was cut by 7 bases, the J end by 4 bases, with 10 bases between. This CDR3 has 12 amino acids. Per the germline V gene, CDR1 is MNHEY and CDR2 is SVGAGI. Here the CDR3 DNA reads TGTGCCAGCACCCACCCGATCTATGGCTACACCTTC. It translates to CASTHPIYGYTF.

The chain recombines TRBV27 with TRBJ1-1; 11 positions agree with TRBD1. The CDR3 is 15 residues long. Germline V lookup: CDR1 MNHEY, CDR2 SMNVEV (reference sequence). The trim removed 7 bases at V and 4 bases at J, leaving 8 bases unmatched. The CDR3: CASKVAGTGGTEAFF. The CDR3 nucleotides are TGTGCCAGCAAGGTTGCTGGGACAGGGGGCACTGAAGCTTTCTTT.

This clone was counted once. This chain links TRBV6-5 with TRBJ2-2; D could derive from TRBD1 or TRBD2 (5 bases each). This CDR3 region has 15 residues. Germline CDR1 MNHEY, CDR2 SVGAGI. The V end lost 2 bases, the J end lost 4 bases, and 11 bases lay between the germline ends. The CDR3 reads CASSYRDPSTGELFF. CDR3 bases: TGTGCCAGCAGTTACCGGGACCCTTCCACCGGGGAGCTGTTTTTT.

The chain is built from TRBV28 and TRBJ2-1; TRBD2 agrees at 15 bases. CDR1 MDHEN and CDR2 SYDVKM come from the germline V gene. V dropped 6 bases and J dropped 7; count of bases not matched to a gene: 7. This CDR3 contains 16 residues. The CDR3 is CASSLHGTSGRNEQFF. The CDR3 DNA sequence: TGTGCCAGCAGCCTCCACGGGACTAGCGGGAGGAATGAGCAGTTCTTC.

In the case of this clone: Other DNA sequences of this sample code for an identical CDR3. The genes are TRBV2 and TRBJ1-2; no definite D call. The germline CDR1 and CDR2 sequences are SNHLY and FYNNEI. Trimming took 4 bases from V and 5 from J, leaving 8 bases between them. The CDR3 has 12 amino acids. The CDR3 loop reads CASSVAGYGYTF. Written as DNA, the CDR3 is TGTGCCAGCAGTGTTGCGGGTTATGGCTACACCTTC.

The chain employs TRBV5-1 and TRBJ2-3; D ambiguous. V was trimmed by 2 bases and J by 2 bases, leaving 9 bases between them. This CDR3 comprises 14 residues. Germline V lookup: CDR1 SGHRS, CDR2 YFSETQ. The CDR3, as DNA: TGCGCCAGCAGCTTCACAAGACCCACAGATACGCAGTATTTT. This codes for CASSFTRPTDTQYF. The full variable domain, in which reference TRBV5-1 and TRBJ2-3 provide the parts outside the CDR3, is KAGVTQTPRYLIKTRGQQVTLSCSPISGHRSVSWYQQTPGQGLQFLFEYFSETQRNKGNFPGRFSGRQFSNSRSEMNVSTLELGDSALYLCASSFTRPTDTQYFGPGTRLTVL.

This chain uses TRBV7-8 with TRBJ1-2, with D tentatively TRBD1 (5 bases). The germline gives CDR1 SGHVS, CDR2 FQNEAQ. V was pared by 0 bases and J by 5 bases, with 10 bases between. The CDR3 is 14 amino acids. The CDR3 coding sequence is TGTGCCAGCAGCTTAGCGTACGAGGGGTATGGCTACACCTTC. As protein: CASSLAYEGYGYTF.

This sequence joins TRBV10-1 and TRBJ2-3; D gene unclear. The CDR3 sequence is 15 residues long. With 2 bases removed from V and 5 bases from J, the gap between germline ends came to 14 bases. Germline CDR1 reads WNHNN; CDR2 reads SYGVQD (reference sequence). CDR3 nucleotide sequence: TGCGCCAGCAGTGAGCCGTCCGGTTCTCGAGATACGCAGTATTTT. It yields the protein CASSEPSGSRDTQYF.

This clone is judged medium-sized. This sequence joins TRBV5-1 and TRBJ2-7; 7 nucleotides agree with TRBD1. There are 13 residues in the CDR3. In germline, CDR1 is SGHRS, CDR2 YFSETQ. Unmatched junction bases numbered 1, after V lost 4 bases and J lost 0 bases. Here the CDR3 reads CASSRTGSYEQYF. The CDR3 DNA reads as TGCGCCAGCAGCCGGACAGGCTCCTACGAGCAGTACTTC.

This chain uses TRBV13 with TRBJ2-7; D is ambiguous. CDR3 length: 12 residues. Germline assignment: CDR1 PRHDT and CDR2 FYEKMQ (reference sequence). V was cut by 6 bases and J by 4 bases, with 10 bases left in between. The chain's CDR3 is CASSLLGYEQYF. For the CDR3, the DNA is TGTGCCAGCAGTTTACTTGGGTACGAGCAGTACTTC.

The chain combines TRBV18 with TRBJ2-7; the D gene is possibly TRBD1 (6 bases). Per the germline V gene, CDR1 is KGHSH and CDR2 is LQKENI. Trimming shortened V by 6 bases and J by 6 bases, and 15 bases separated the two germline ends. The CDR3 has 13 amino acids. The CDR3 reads CASSQGQSGEQYF. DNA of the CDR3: TGTGCCAGCTCCCAAGGACAGAGCGGCGAGCAGTACTTC.

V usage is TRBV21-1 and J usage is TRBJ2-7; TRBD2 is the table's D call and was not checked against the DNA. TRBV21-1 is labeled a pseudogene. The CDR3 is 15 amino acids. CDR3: CASSKIRGGPYEQYF. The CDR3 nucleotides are TGTGCCAGCAGCAAGATTAGGGGGGGGCCCTACGAGCAGTACTTC.

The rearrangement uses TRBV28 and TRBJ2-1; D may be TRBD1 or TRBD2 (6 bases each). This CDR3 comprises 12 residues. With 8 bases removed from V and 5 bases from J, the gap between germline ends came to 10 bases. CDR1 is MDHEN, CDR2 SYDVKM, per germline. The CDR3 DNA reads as TGTGCCAGCCGGGGGCCCCACAATGAGCAGTTCTTC. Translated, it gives CASRGPHNEQFF.

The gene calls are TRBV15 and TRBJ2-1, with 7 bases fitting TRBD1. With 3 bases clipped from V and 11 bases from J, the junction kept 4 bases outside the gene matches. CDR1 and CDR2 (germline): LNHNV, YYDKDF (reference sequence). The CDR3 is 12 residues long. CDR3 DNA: TGTGCCACCAGCAGTGGACAGGTAAAGCAGTTCTTC. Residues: CATSSGQVKQFF.

CDR3 amino acids: CASRGRNSPLHF. Written as DNA, the CDR3 is TGTGCCAGCAGGGGGAGAAATTCACCCCTCCACTTT. The V call is TRBV28, the J call TRBJ1-6; D uncertain. The V end was cut by 6 bases, the J end by 7 bases, with 7 bases between. This CDR3 has 12 amino acids. CDR1 is MDHEN, CDR2 SYDVKM, per germline.

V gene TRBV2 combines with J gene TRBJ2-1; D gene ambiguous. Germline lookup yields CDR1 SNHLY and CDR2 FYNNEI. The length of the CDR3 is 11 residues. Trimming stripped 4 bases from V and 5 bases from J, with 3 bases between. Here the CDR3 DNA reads TGTGCCAGCAGTGTTCACAATGAGCAGTTCTTC. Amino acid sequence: CASSVHNEQFF. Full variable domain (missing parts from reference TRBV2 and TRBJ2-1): EPEVTQTPSHQVTQMGQEVILRCVPISNHLYFYWYRQILGQKVEFLVSFYNNEISEKSEIFDDQFSVERPDGSNFTLKIRSTKLEDSAMYFCASSVHNEQFFGPGTRLTVL.

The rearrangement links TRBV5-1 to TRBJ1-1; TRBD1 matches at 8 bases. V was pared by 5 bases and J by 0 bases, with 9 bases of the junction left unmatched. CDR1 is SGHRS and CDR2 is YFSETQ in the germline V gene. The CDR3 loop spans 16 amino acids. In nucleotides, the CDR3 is TGCGCCAGCAGGTCCGGACAGGGAAGGGTGAACACTGAAGCTTTCTTT. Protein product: CASRSGQGRVNTEAFF.

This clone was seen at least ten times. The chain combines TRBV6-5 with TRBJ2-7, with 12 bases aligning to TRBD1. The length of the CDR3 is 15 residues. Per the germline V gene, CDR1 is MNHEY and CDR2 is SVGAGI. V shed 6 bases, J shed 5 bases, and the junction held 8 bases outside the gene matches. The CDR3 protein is CASSRTGTGGNEQYF. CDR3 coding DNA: TGTGCCAGCAGCCGCACCGGGACAGGGGGCAACGAGCAGTACTTC.

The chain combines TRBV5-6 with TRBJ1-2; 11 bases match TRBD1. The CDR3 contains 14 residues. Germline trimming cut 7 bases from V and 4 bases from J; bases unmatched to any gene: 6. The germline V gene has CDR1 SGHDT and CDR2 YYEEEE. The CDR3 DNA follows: TGTGCCAGCCACCCTGGACAGGGGGCCTATGGCTACACCTTC. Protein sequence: CASHPGQGAYGYTF.

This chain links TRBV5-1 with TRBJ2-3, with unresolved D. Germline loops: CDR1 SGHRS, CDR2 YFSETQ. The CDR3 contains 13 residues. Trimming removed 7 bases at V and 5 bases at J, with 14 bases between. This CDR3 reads CASSPSRRDTQYF. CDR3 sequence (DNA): TGCGCCAGCTCCCCGAGTCGTAGAGATACGCAGTATTTT.

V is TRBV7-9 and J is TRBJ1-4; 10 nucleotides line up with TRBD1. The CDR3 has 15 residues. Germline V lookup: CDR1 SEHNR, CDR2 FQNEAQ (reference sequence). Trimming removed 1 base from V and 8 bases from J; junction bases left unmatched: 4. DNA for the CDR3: TGTGCCAGCAGCTTAGGACAGGGGGCTCGGGAAAAACTGTTTTTT. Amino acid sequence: CASSLGQGAREKLFF.

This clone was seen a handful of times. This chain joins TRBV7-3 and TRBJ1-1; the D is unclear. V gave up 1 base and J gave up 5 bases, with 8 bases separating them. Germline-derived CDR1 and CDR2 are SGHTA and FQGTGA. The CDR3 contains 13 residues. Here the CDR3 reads CASSLRVTTEAFF. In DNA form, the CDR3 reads TGTGCCAGCAGCTTAAGAGTAACGACTGAAGCTTTCTTT.

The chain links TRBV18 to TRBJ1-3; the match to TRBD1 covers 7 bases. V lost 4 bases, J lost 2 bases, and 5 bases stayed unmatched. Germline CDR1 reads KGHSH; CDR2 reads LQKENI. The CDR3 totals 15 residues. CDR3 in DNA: TGTGCCAGCTCACGCGGGACAGTTACTGGAAACACCATATATTTT. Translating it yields CASSRGTVTGNTIYF.